This TCR beta chain was obtained from a study of cytomegalovirus exposure and HLA in healthy donors. General study results and limits: When analyzed later, a missense DCLRE1C variant was found to be linked to TCR beta V- and J-gene trimming. Confirmation in vitro established that a few CMV-associated chains were specific for CMV antigens. TCR beta sequences reportedly predicted the HLA-A and HLA-B alleles of most subjects accurately. In a later analysis, an Asian-associated ancestry cluster reportedly showed fewer N-insertions than the roughly 730-donor mean.

This clone was seen more than once but under ten times. Its antigen is still unknown. Primers included in the PCR were 60 Vbeta and 13 Jbeta primers. Measured with immunoSEQ multiplex PCR; TCRdb has only the in-frame clones, and not every one. This sample has about 83,000 clones, with about 79% found just once. CDR3 size: 15 residues. Trimming cost V 5 bases and J 7 bases; bases outside gene matches: 7. The germline gives CDR1 SGHDT, CDR2 YYEEEE. Sequences were obtained from PBMCs. V is TRBV5-6 and J is TRBJ2-1, with 12 bases fitting TRBD2. This sequence originates from a man aged 18 to 29 in good health and CMV-seropositive. As DNA, the CDR3 is TGTGCCAGCAGACGACTAGCGGGAGACAGTAATGAGCAGTTCTTC. It codes for CASRRLAGDSNEQFF.